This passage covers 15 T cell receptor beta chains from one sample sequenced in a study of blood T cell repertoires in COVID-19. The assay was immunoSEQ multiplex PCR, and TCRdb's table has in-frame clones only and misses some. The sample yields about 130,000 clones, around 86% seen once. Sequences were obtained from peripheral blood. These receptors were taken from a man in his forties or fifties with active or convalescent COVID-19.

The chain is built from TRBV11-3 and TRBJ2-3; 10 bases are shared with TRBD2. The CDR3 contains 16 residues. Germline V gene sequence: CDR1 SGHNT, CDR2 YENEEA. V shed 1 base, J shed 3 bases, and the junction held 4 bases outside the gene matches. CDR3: CASSLVLAGDTDTQYF. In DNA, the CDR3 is TGTGCCAGCAGCTTAGTCCTAGCGGGGGATACAGATACGCAGTATTTT.

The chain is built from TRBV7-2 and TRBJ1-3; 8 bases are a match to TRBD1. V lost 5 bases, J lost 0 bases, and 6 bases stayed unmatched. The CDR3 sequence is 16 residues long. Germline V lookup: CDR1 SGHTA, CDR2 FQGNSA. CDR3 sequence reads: CASSEQGANSGNTIYF. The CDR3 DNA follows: TGTGCCAGCAGCGAGCAGGGGGCGAACTCTGGAAACACCATATATTTT.

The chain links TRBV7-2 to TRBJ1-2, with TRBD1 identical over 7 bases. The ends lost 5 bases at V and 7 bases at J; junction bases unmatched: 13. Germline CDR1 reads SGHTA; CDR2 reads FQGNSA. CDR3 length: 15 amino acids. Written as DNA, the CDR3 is TGTGCCAGCAGCACCCGACAGGGTCTTGGGGCTGGCTACACCTTC. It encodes CASSTRQGLGAGYTF.

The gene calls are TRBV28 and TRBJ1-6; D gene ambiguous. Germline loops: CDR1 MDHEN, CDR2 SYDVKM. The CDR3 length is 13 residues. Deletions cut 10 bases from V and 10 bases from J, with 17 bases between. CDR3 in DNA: TGTGCCATTCAGGCGGGGAAAGGATCACCCCTCCACTTT. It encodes CAIQAGKGSPLHF.

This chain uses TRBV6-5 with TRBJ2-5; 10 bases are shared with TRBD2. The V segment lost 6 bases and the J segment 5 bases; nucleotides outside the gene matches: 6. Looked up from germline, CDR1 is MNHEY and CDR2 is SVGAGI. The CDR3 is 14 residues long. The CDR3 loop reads CASSLSGGRETQYF. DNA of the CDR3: TGTGCCAGCAGCCTTAGCGGGGGGCGGGAGACCCAGTACTTC.

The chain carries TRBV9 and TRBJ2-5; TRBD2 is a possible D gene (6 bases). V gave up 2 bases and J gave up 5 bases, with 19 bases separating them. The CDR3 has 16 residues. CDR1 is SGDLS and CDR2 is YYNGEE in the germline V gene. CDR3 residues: CASSVFAGGALETQYF. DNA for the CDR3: TGTGCCAGCAGCGTGTTTGCCGGGGGTGCTTTGGAGACCCAGTACTTC.

CDR3 protein: CASSPSELYEQYF. Here the CDR3 DNA reads TGTGCCAGCTCCCCTTCGGAGCTTTACGAGCAGTACTTC. This chain uses TRBV18 with TRBJ2-7, with unresolved D. V was trimmed by 6 bases and J by 4 bases, leaving 13 bases between them. The CDR3 totals 13 residues. Germline lookup yields CDR1 KGHSH and CDR2 LQKENI.

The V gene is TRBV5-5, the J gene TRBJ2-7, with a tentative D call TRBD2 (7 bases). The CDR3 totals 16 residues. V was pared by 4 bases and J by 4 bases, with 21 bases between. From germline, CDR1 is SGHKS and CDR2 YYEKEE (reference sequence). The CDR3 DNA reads TGTGCCAGCAGCCCCCCCCCGGGGGGCCTAGGTTACGAGCAGTACTTC. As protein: CASSPPPGGLGYEQYF.

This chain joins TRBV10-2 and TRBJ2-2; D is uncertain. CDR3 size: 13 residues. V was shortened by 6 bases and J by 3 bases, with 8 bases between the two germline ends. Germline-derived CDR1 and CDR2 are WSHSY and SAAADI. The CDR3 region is CASSEQYTGELFF. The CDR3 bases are TGCGCCAGCAGCGAACAGTACACCGGGGAGCTGTTTTTT.

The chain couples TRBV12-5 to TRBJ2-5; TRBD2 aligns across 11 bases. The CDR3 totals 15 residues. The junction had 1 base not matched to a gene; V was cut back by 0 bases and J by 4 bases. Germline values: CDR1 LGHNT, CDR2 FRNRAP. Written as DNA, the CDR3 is TGTGCTAGTGGTTTGGTCGGACTAGCGGGAGAGACCCAGTACTTC. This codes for CASGLVGLAGETQYF.

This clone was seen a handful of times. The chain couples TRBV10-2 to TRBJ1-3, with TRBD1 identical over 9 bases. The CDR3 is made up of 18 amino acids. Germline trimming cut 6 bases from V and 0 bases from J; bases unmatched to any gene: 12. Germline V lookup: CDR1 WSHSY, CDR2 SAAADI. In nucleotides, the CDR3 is TGCGCCAGCAGCCCGAGACCCGGGACAGGGCGCTCTGGAAACACCATATATTTT. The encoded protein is CASSPRPGTGRSGNTIYF.

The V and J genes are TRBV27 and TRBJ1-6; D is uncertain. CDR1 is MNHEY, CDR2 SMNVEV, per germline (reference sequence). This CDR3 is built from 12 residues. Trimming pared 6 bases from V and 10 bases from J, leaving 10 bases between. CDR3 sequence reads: CASRRSNSPLHF. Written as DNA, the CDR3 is TGTGCCAGCAGGAGGTCTAACTCACCCCTCCACTTT.

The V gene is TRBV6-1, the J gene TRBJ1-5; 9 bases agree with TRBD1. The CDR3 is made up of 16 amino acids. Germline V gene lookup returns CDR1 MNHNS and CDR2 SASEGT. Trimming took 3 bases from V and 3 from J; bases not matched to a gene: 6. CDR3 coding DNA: TGTGCCAGCAGTGATGGTTGGACAGGGGCCAATCAGCCCCAGCATTTT. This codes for CASSDGWTGANQPQHF.

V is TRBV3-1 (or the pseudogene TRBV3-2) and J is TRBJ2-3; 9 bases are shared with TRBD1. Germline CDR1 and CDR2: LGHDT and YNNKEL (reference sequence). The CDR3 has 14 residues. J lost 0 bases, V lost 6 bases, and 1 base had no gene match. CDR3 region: CASRQGASTDTQYF. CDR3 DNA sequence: TGTGCCAGCAGACAGGGGGCCAGCACAGATACGCAGTATTTT.

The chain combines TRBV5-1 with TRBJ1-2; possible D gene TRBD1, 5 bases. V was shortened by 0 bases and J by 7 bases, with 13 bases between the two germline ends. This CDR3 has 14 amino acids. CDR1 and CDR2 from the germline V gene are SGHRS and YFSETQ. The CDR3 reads CASSLAGQGGGYTF. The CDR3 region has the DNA TGCGCCAGCAGCTTGGCCGGTCAGGGCGGTGGCTACACCTTC.